The T cell receptor beta chain under discussion was sequenced for a study of blood T cell repertoires in COVID-19. Looking at the study overall: The cDNA or gDNA used as material had been derived from T cells, B-cell-depleted T cells, or PBMCs.

Produced via immunoSEQ multiplex PCR; TCRdb's table is partial and in-frame only. Of 150,000 or so clones listed, roughly 80% are singletons. The CDR3 has 15 amino acids. Germline values: CDR1 SGDLS, CDR2 YYNGEE. V gave up 4 bases and J gave up 4 bases; unmatched junction bases: 4. This clone was detected only once. This clonotype was sampled from a woman aged 40-49 years with active or convalescent COVID-19. V usage is TRBV9 and J usage is TRBJ2-2; 10 bases line up with TRBD2. Input material: peripheral blood. The CDR3 coding sequence is TGTGCCAGCAGCACAAGGACTAGCGGCACCGGGGAGCTGTTTTTT. Its translation is CASSTRTSGTGELFF.